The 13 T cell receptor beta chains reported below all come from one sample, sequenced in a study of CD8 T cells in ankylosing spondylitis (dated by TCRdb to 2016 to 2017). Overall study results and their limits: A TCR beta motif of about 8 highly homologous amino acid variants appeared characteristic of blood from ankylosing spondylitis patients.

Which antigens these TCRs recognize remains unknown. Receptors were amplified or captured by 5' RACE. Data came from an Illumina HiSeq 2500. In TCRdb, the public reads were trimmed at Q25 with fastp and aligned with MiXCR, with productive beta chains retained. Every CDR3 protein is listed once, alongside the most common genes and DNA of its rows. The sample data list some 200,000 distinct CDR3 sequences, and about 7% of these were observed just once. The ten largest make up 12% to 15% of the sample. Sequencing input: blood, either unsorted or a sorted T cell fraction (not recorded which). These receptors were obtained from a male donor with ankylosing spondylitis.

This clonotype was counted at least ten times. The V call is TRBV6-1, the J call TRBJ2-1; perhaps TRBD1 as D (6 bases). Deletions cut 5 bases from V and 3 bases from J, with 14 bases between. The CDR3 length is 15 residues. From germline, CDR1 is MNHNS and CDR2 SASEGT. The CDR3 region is CASSRQANSYNEQFF. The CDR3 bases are TGTGCCAGCAGTCGACAGGCAAATAGCTACAATGAGCAGTTCTTC.

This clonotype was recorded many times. This CDR3 reads CASSVRGVANTGELFF. The CDR3 DNA sequence: TGTGCCAGCAGCGTAAGGGGGGTAGCGAACACCGGGGAGCTGTTTTTT. V usage is TRBV9 and J usage is TRBJ2-2; D is possibly TRBD1 or TRBD2 (6 bases each). The germline gives CDR1 SGDLS, CDR2 YYNGEE. V dropped 1 base and J dropped 0 bases, with 10 bases sitting between them. The CDR3 length is 16 residues.

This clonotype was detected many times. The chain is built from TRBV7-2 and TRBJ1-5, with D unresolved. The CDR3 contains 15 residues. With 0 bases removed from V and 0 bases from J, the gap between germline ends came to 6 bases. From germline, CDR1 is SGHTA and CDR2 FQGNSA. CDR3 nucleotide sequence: TGTGCCAGCAGCTTAGCTGTCTATAGCAATCAGCCCCAGCATTTT. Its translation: CASSLAVYSNQPQHF.

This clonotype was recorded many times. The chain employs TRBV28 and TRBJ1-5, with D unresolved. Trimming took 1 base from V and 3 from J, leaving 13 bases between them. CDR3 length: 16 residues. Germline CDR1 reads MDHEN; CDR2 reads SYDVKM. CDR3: CASSLYRSLYNQPQHF. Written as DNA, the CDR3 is TGTGCCAGCAGTTTATATCGCAGCCTTTACAATCAGCCCCAGCATTTT.

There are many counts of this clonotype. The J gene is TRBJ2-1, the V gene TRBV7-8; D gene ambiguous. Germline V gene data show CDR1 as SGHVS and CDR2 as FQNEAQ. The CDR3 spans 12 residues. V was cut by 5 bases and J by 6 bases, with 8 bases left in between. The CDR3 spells CASSISINEQFF. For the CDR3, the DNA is TGTGCCAGCAGCATAAGTATCAATGAGCAGTTCTTC.

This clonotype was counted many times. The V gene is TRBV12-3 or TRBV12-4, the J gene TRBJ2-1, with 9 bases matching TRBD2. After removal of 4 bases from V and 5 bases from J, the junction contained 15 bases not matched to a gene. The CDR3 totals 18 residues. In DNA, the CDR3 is TGTGCCAGCAGTTCATTAGCGGGAGCAGGTTCTGACCACAATGAGCAGTTCTTC. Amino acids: CASSSLAGAGSDHNEQFF.

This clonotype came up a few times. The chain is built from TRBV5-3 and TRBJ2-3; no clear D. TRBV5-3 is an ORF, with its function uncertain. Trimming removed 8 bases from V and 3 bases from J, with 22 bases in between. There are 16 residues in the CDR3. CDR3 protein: CASSSFILGRTDTQYF. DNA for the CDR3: TGTGCCAGCTCTTCCTTTATCCTCGGGCGGACAGATACGCAGTATTTT.

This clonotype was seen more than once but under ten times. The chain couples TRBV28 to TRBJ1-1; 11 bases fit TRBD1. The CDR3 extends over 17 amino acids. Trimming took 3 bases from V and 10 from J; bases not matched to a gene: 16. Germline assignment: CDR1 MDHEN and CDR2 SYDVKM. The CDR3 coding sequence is TGTGCCAGCAGTTTTGGATATTTAGGACAGGGGGCTTTGAGAGCTTTCTTT. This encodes CASSFGYLGQGALRAFF.

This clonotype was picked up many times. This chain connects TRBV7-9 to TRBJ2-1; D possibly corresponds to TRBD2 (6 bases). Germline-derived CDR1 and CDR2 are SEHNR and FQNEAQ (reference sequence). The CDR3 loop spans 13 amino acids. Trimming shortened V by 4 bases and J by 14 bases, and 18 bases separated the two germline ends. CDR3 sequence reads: CASSSGSRSSEFF. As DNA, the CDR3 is TGTGCCAGCAGCTCAGGGTCTCGGTCTAGCGAGTTCTTC.

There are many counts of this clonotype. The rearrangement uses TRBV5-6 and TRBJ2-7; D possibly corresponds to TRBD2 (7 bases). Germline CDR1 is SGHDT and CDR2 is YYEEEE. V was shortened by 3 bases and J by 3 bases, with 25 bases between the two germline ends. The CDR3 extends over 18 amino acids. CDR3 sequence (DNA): TGTGCCAGCAGCTGGGGGGGCACCCCATCCCCAAGTCGCTACGAGCAGTACTTC. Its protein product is CASSWGGTPSPSRYEQYF.

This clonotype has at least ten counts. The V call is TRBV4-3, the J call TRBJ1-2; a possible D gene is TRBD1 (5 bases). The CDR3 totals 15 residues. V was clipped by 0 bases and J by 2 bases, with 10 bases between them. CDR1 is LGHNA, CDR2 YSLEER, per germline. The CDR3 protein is CASSQEGLNNYGYTF. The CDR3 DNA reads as TGCGCCAGCAGCCAAGAGGGGCTCAACAACTATGGCTACACCTTC.

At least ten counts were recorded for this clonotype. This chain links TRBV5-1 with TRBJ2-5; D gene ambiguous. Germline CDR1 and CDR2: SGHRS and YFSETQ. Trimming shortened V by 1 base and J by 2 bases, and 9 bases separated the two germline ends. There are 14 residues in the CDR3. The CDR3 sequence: CASSLINRQETQYF. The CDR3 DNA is TGCGCCAGCAGCTTGATCAACCGACAAGAGACCCAGTACTTC.

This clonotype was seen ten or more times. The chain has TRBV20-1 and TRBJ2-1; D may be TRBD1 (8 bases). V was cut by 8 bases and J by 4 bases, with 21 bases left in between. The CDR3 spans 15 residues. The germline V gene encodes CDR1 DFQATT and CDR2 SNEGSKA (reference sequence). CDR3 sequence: CSTPGGTGFYNEQFF. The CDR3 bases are TGCAGTACCCCCGGGGGGACAGGTTTTTACAATGAGCAGTTCTTC.